This T cell receptor (beta chain) emerged from a study of T cells of healthy individuals. One entry per CDR3 protein, called by TCRdb with MiXCR from the 5' RACE reads. This sample has approximately 89,000 distinct CDR3 sequences, with about 5.5% found just once. The CDR3 sequence is 15 residues long. V lost 0 bases and J lost 2, with 8 bases in between. Germline CDR1 SGDLS, CDR2 YYNGEE. The J gene is TRBJ2-2, the V gene TRBV9, with D possibly being TRBD2 (5 bases). The TCR was taken from a female donor in good health. The CDR3 is CASSVGRTNTGELFF. DNA for the CDR3: TGTGCCAGCAGCGTAGGTCGGACTAACACCGGGGAGCTGTTTTTT.